This TCR beta chain was captured in a study of blood T cell repertoires in COVID-19. In the authors' methods: By means of reference gene primer amplification, nucleated cell counts were estimated. This table comes from immunoSEQ multiplex PCR, and its TCRdb copy is limited to in-frame clones, with some not included. The DNA was the basis for D and trimming; V, J and clone size are from that table. This table has 40,000 or so clones, 75% to 80% appearing once. The source material was peripheral blood. The sequence came from a woman in her 70s with acute or convalescent COVID-19.

The CDR3 DNA reads as TGCGCCAGCAGCCCAACAGGGGTACAAGATGAAAAACTGTTTTTT. This gives the protein CASSPTGVQDEKLFF. The V call is TRBV5-1, the J call TRBJ1-4; 7 bases agree with TRBD1. CDR1 is SGHRS and CDR2 is YFSETQ in the germline V gene. Trimming at V came to 4 bases and at J to 6 bases, leaving 9 bases not matched to a gene. This CDR3 is built from 15 residues.